Shown below are 7 T cell receptor beta chains from a single sample sequenced in a study of blood T cell repertoires in COVID-19 (TCRdb year 2020). Receptors were amplified or captured by the immunoSEQ multiplex PCR assay. TCRdb provides this immuneACCESS table in a form limited to in-frame rearrangements. Some clones are lacking; in checked studies, under half of them reflect an unresolved V gene, and why the rest are absent is not known. This sample has roughly 200,000 clones in its table, and approximately 86% of those were observed once. The ten largest account for 3.8% of the sample. Material: PBMCs or T cells enriched from blood (not recorded which). The receptor source for this set is a woman aged 35 to 49 with acute COVID-19.

The gene calls are TRBV9 and TRBJ2-7; the match to TRBD2 covers 12 bases. Germline V lookup: CDR1 SGDLS, CDR2 YYNGEE. With V trimmed by 7 bases and J by 1 base, 6 bases remained unmatched. The CDR3 runs 15 residues. CDR3 DNA: TGTGCCAGCGGGAGACTAGCGGGAGATTCCTACGAGCAGTACTTC. Its protein is CASGRLAGDSYEQYF.

This chain joins TRBV15 and TRBJ2-7; 9 bases map to TRBD1. The CDR3 sequence is 15 residues long. CDR1 and CDR2 from the germline V gene are LNHNV and YYDKDF (reference sequence). The V segment lost 3 bases and the J segment 6 bases; nucleotides outside the gene matches: 9. The CDR3 loop is CATSSATGTGSEQYF. The CDR3 nucleotides are TGTGCCACCAGCAGTGCTACCGGGACAGGGAGCGAGCAGTACTTC.

V usage is TRBV4-1 and J usage is TRBJ1-5; D is unclear. The CDR3 is 15 residues long. Per the germline V gene, CDR1 is MGHRA and CDR2 is YSYEKL. V was pared by 4 bases and J by 0 bases, with 10 bases between. The CDR3, as DNA: TGCGCCAGCAGCCCTGGGCAGTTTAGCAATCAGCCCCAGCATTTT. Protein sequence: CASSPGQFSNQPQHF.

The CDR3 nucleotides are TGTGCCAGCAGTGGCACTCGTTCGGGGGATTATGGCTACACCTTC. Its translation is CASSGTRSGDYGYTF. This rearrangement joins TRBV2 to TRBJ1-2; weak D call: TRBD1 (5 bases). The CDR3 sequence is 15 residues long. Germline assignment: CDR1 SNHLY and CDR2 FYNNEI. V lost 4 bases, J lost 5 bases, and 17 bases lay in between.

The genes are TRBV7-6 and TRBJ2-7; the D gene is possibly TRBD2 (6 bases). Trimming pared 5 bases from V and 7 bases from J, leaving 18 bases between. The CDR3 sequence is 14 residues long. Germline V gene lookup returns CDR1 SGHVS and CDR2 FNYEAQ. CDR3 residues: CASSERDSSREQYF. For the CDR3, the DNA is TGTGCCAGCAGCGAACGGGACTCCTCTCGGGAGCAGTACTTC.

In the case of this clone: Additional DNA sequences in this sample encode the identical CDR3. J is TRBJ1-1 and V is TRBV12-3 or TRBV12-4; D unresolved. V lost 7 bases to trimming and J lost 4 bases, with 7 bases between them. CDR3 length: 11 residues. The CDR3 nucleotides are TGTGCCAGCACCCGGGGCACTGAAGCTTTCTTT. Translating it yields CASTRGTEAFF.

The chain combines TRBV7-9 with TRBJ1-5, with TRBD1 identical over 7 bases. With 3 bases clipped from V and 1 base from J, the junction kept 3 bases outside the gene matches. The CDR3 covers 15 residues. CDR1 is SEHNR and CDR2 is FQNEAQ in the germline V gene (reference sequence). Written as DNA, the CDR3 is TGTGCCAGCAGCTTTGGGACAGTGAGCAATCAGCCCCAGCATTTT. The encoded protein is CASSFGTVSNQPQHF.